This T cell receptor (beta chain) was profiled in a study of blood T cell repertoires in COVID-19. The repertoire was sequenced with immunoSEQ multiplex PCR; TCRdb's copy has only in-frame clones and lacks some. The profile shows around 130,000 clones, approximately 85% of them singletons. This TCR came from a woman between 50 and 59 years old with acute COVID-19. Sequencing used PBMCs or T cells enriched from blood (not recorded which).

CDR3 sequence: CASRGFRVGGSYNEQFF. The CDR3, as DNA: TGTGCCAGCAGAGGCTTCAGGGTCGGGGGCTCCTACAATGAGCAGTTCTTC. The V gene is TRBV27, the J gene TRBJ2-1; a possible D gene is TRBD2 (6 bases). The germline V and J ends were trimmed by 6 bases and 0 bases, with 18 bases remaining between them. This CDR3 is built from 17 residues. CDR1 and CDR2 from the germline V gene are MNHEY and SMNVEV (reference sequence).